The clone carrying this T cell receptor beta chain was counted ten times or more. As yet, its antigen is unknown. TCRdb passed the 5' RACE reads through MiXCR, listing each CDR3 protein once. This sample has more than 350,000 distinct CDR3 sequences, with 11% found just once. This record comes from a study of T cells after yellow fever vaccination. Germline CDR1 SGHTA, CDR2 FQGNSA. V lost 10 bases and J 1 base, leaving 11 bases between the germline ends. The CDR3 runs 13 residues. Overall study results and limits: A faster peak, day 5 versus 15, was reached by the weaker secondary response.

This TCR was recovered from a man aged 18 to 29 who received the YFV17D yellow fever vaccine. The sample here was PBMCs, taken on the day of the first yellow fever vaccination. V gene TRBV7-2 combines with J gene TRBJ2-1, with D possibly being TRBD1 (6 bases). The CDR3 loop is CATTQGSYNEQFF. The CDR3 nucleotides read TGTGCCACGACCCAGGGGTCCTACAATGAGCAGTTCTTC.